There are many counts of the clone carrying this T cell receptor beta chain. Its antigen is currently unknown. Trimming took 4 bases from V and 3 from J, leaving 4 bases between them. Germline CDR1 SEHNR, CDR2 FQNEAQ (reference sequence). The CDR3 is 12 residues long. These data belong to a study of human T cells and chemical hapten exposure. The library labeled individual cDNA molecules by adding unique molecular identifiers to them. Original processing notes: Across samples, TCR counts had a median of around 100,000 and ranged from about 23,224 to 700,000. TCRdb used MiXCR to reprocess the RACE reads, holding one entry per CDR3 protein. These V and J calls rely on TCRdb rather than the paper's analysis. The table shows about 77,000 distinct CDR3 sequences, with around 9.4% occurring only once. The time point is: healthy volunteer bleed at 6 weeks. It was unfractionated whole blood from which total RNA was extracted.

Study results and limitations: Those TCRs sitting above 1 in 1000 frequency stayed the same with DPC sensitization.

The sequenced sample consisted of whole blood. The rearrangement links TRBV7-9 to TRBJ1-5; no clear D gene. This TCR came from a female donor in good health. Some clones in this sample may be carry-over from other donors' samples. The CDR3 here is CASSSDNQPQHF. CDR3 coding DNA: TGTGCCAGCAGCTCCGACAATCAGCCCCAGCATTTT.